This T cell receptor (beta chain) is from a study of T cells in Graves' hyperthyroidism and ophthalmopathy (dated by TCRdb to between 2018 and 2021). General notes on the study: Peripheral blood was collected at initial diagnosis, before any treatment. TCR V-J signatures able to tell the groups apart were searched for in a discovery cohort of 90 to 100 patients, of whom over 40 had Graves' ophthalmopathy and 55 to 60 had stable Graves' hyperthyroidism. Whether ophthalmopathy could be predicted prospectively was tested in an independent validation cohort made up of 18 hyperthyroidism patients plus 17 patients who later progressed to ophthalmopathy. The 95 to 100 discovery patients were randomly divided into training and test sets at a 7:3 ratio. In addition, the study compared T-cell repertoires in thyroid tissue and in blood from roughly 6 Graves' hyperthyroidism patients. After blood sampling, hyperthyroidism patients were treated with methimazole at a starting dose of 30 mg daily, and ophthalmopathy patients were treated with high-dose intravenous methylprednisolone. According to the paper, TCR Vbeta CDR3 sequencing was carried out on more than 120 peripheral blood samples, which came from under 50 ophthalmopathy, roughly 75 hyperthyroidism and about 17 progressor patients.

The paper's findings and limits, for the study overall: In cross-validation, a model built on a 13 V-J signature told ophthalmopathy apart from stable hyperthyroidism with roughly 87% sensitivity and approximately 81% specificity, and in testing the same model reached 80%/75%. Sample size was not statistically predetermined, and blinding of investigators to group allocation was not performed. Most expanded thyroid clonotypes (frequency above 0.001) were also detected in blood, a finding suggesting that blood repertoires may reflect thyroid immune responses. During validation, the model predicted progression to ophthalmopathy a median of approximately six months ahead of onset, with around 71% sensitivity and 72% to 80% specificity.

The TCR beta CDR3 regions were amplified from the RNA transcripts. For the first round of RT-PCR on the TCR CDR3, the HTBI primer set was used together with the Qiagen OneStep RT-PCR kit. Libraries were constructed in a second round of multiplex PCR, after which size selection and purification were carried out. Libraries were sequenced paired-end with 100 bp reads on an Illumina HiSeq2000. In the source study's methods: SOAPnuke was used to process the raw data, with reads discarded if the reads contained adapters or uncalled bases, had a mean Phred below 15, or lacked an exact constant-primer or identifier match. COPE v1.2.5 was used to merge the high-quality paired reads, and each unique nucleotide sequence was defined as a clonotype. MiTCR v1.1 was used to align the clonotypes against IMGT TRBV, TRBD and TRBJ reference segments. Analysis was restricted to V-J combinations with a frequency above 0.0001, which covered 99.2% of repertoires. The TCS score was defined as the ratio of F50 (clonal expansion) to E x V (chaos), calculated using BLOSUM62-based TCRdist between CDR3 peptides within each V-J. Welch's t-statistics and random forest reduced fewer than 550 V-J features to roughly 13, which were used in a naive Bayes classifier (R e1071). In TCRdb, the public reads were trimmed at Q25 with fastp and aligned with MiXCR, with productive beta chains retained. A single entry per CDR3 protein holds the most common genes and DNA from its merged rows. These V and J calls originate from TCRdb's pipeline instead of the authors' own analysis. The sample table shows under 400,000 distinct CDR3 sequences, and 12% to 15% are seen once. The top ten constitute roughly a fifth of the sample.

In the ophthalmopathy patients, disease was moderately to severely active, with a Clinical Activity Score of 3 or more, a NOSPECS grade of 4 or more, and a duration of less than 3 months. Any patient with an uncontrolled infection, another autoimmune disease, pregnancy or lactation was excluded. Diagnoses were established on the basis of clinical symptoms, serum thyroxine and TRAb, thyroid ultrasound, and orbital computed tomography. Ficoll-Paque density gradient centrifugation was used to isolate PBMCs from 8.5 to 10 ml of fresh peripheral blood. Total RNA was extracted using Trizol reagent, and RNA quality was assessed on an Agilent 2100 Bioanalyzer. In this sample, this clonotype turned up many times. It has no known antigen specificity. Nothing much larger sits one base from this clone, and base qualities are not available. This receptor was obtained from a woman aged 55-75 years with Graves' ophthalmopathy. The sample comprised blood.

The DNA sequence follows: TGTGCCAGCCAGCGGCCCTACTCAGATACGCAGTATTTT. The resulting protein is CASQRPYSDTQYF. The chain joins TRBV11-2 to TRBJ2-3; tentative D gene TRBD2, with 5 bases matching. V is reduced by 8 bases and J by 4 bases, leaving a spacing of 13 bases between them. From the germline V gene, CDR1 is SGHAT and CDR2 is FQNNGV. The CDR3 measures 13 amino acids from cysteine to phenylalanine. Only CDR3 DNA is held: 39 bases, read in frame from base 1. Full variable domain (CDR3 extended with the reference TRBV11-2 and TRBJ2-3 proteins): EAGVAQSPRYKIIEKRQSVAFWCNPISGHATLYWYQQILGQGPKLLIQFQNNGVVDDSQLPKDRFSAERLKGVDSTLKIQPAKLEDSAVYLCASQRPYSDTQYFGPGTRLTVL.